The rows below give T cell receptor beta chains drawn from one sample of a study of T-cell reconstitution after alpha-beta-depleted transplantation in children. In TCRdb, the PCR reads were re-called with MiXCR into one record per CDR3 protein. The repertoire holds around 370,000 distinct CDR3 sequences, with over 9% as singletons. The material was PBMCs from the stem cell graft donor, obtained from the stem cell graft. These receptors were obtained from a human donor who donated a stem cell graft to a child with acute lymphoblastic leukemia. CDR3s include the opening cysteine and the closing phenylalanine or tryptophan. A D gene is named only where the DNA matches it firmly. The size entry is marked missing in some rows and otherwise reads once, few, many or a size class.

j_gene: TRBJ2-5
v_gene: TRBV20-1
abundance: many
d_gene: NA
CDR3nt: TGCAGTGCTAAGGGGGGGCGGCAAGAGACCCAGTACTTC
CDR3aa: CSAKGGRQETQYF

j_gene: TRBJ1-4
v_gene: TRBV6-1
abundance: NA
d_gene: TRBD1
CDR3nt: TGTGCCAGCAGTCCCAGGGGGGCTAGGGATGAAAAACTGTTTTTT
CDR3aa: CASSPRGARDEKLFF

j_gene: TRBJ2-3
v_gene: TRBV7-9
abundance: many
d_gene: NA
CDR3nt: TGTGCCAGCCTAAGCTTAGAAACGGGTACGCAGTATTTT
CDR3aa: CASLSLETGTQYF

j_gene: TRBJ1-1
v_gene: TRBV7-3
abundance: many
d_gene: TRBD1
CDR3nt: TGTGCCAGCAGCTTAACGGGACAGGGTAGAGCTTTCTTT
CDR3aa: CASSLTGQGRAFF

j_gene: TRBJ2-3
v_gene: TRBV20-1
abundance: few
d_gene: NA
CDR3nt: TGCAGTGCTTCGGTCTACACAGATACGCAGTATTTT
CDR3aa: CSASVYTDTQYF

j_gene: TRBJ1-4
v_gene: TRBV5-1
abundance: few
d_gene: NA
CDR3nt: TGCGCCAGCAGCTACGCAGGGATCGCAACTAATGAAAAACTGTTTTTT
CDR3aa: CASSYAGIATNEKLFF

j_gene: TRBJ1-1
v_gene: TRBV7-2
abundance: many
d_gene: NA
CDR3nt: TGTGCCAGCAGCTTAGAGGGAGGGAGGAACACTGAAGCTTTCTTT
CDR3aa: CASSLEGGRNTEAFF

j_gene: TRBJ2-7
v_gene: TRBV7-2
abundance: few
d_gene: NA
CDR3nt: TGTGCCAGCAGCTGGGGATTTGGAGGGAGAACGCGGGAGCAGTACTTC
CDR3aa: CASSWGFGGRTREQYF

j_gene: TRBJ2-7
v_gene: TRBV7-2
abundance: NA
d_gene: TRBD2
CDR3nt: TGTGCCAGCAGCAATAGCGGGTGGGGGGCCTACGAGCAGTACTTC
CDR3aa: CASSNSGWGAYEQYF

j_gene: TRBJ2-6
v_gene: TRBV5-1
abundance: many
d_gene: NA
CDR3nt: TGCGCCAGCAGCTTGGAAGCAGGGCGCTCTGGGGCCAACGTCCTGACTTTC
CDR3aa: CASSLEAGRSGANVLTF

j_gene: TRBJ2-5
v_gene: TRBV28
abundance: NA
d_gene: TRBD2
CDR3nt: TGTGCCAGCAGTACAAGGACTAGCGGGAGGGCCTATGGTAGCCCCCAGTACTTC
CDR3aa: CASSTRTSGRAYGSPQYF

j_gene: TRBJ2-7
v_gene: TRBV20-1
abundance: NA
d_gene: NA
CDR3nt: TGCAGTGCTAGAGGCCAAAACTACGAGCAGTACTTC
CDR3aa: CSARGQNYEQYF

j_gene: TRBJ2-1
v_gene: TRBV7-9
abundance: NA
d_gene: NA
CDR3nt: TGTGCCAGCAGCGGGAGACGGGACTATGAGCAGTTCTTC
CDR3aa: CASSGRRDYEQFF

j_gene: TRBJ2-6
v_gene: TRBV5-1
abundance: NA
d_gene: NA
CDR3nt: TGCGCCAGCAGGACCTCAGGGGAAGGGGCCAACGTCCTGACTTTC
CDR3aa: CASRTSGEGANVLTF

j_gene: TRBJ1-3
v_gene: TRBV4-3
abundance: few
d_gene: NA
CDR3nt: TGCGCCAGCAGCCAAGAGGTTTCGACGAACACCATATATTTT
CDR3aa: CASSQEVSTNTIYF

j_gene: TRBJ2-1
v_gene: TRBV9
abundance: NA
d_gene: NA
CDR3nt: TGTGCCAGCAGCGTTTCCGGGATTGGGAGCAATGAGCAGTTCTTC
CDR3aa: CASSVSGIGSNEQFF

j_gene: TRBJ1-5
v_gene: TRBV6-1
abundance: once
d_gene: NA
CDR3nt: TGTGCCAGCAGGCAGGGGAAGGTTCAGCCCCAGCATTTT
CDR3aa: CASRQGKVQPQHF

j_gene: TRBJ2-1
v_gene: TRBV2
abundance: NA
d_gene: NA
CDR3nt: TGTGCCAGCAGTGAATCAGGGATCGATGAGCAGTTCTTC
CDR3aa: CASSESGIDEQFF

j_gene: TRBJ1-6
v_gene: TRBV18
abundance: few
d_gene: NA
CDR3nt: TGTGCCAGCTCACCGCGCGAGAATTCACCCCTCCACTTT
CDR3aa: CASSPRENSPLHF

j_gene: TRBJ2-1
v_gene: TRBV29-1
abundance: many
d_gene: TRBD2
CDR3nt: TGCAGCGTTGAATTGCGGGAGGGCGCCTACAATGAGCAGTTCTTC
CDR3aa: CSVELREGAYNEQFF

j_gene: TRBJ2-1
v_gene: TRBV4-2
abundance: NA
d_gene: NA
CDR3nt: TGTGCCAGCAGCCAAGATCGGCACAATGAGCAGTTCTTC
CDR3aa: CASSQDRHNEQFF

j_gene: TRBJ2-7
v_gene: TRBV7-2
abundance: NA
d_gene: NA
CDR3nt: TGTGCCAGCAGCTTAGTTGGGGGAAACGAGCAGTACTTC
CDR3aa: CASSLVGGNEQYF

j_gene: TRBJ2-2
v_gene: TRBV27
abundance: NA
d_gene: NA
CDR3nt: TGTGCCAGCAGTTTATCCGGCCCTTACACCGGGGAGCTGTTTTTT
CDR3aa: CASSLSGPYTGELFF

j_gene: TRBJ1-5
v_gene: TRBV12-3/TRBV12-4
abundance: NA
d_gene: NA
CDR3nt: TGTGCCAGCAGCCGTACGACGGACAATCAGCCCCAGCATTTT
CDR3aa: CASSRTTDNQPQHF

j_gene: TRBJ2-6
v_gene: TRBV4-3
abundance: many
d_gene: NA
CDR3nt: TGCGCCAGCAGCCAAGATCCTGGGGTCTCTGGGGCCAACGTCCTGACTTTC
CDR3aa: CASSQDPGVSGANVLTF

j_gene: TRBJ2-7
v_gene: TRBV20-1
abundance: few
d_gene: NA
CDR3nt: TGCAGTGCTAGAAATCTTTACGAGCAGTACTTC
CDR3aa: CSARNLYEQYF

j_gene: TRBJ2-1
v_gene: TRBV4-3
abundance: NA
d_gene: NA
CDR3nt: TGCGCCAGCGCCCGGGGCGGGTACAATGAGCAGTTCTTC
CDR3aa: CASARGGYNEQFF

j_gene: TRBJ2-1
v_gene: TRBV27
abundance: many
d_gene: TRBD2
CDR3nt: TGTGCCAGCAGTTCCCTAGCGGGAGGGAGGGCCAATGAGCAGTTCTTC
CDR3aa: CASSSLAGGRANEQFF

j_gene: TRBJ2-1
v_gene: TRBV20-1
abundance: many
d_gene: NA
CDR3nt: TGCAGTGCTAGAGATCCATCGGGAGTAGAGGCTGAGCAGTTCTTC
CDR3aa: CSARDPSGVEAEQFF

j_gene: TRBJ2-1
v_gene: TRBV11-1
abundance: few
d_gene: TRBD1
CDR3nt: TGTGCCAGCAGCATGATTACGGGAAACCGGGACAGGACCTACAATGAGCAGTTCTTC
CDR3aa: CASSMITGNRDRTYNEQFF

j_gene: TRBJ2-5
v_gene: TRBV20-1
abundance: NA
d_gene: NA
CDR3nt: TGCAGTGCTAGAGATGTTGGGAGAGAGACCCAGTACTTC
CDR3aa: CSARDVGRETQYF

j_gene: TRBJ2-3
v_gene: TRBV7-9
abundance: NA
d_gene: NA
CDR3nt: TGTGCCAGCAGCCCAACTTTGGCGGCCAGACGGGTAGATACGCAGTATTTT
CDR3aa: CASSPTLAARRVDTQYF

j_gene: TRBJ1-2
v_gene: TRBV5-4
abundance: NA
d_gene: NA
CDR3nt: TGTGCCAGCAGCTTGGAGGGACGGGCGGATGGCTACACCTTC
CDR3aa: CASSLEGRADGYTF

j_gene: TRBJ2-1
v_gene: TRBV7-2
abundance: few
d_gene: TRBD1
CDR3nt: TGTGCCAGCAGCGCCAGGGGGACGGGTGAGCAGTTCTTC
CDR3aa: CASSARGTGEQFF

j_gene: TRBJ2-7
v_gene: TRBV5-1
abundance: NA
d_gene: NA
CDR3nt: TGCGCCAGCAGCCATTCTCAGGGGCTGAAATACGAGCAGTACTTC
CDR3aa: CASSHSQGLKYEQYF

j_gene: TRBJ1-3
v_gene: TRBV7-2
abundance: NA
d_gene: NA
CDR3nt: TGTGCCAGCAGCTCGACTTGGGTCTTCTCTGGAAACACCATATATTTT
CDR3aa: CASSSTWVFSGNTIYF

j_gene: TRBJ1-2
v_gene: TRBV5-1
abundance: many
d_gene: NA
CDR3nt: TGCGCCAGCAGCTTCTCTTTACAGGCTAACTATGGCTACACCTTC
CDR3aa: CASSFSLQANYGYTF

j_gene: TRBJ2-2
v_gene: TRBV5-4
abundance: NA
d_gene: TRBD1
CDR3nt: TGTGCCAGCAGCCCGCGGACAGGGCACGGGGAGCTGTTTTTT
CDR3aa: CASSPRTGHGELFF

j_gene: TRBJ2-7
v_gene: TRBV29-1
abundance: few
d_gene: TRBD2
CDR3nt: TGCAGCGTTGACGCGGGAGGGCCGGGCGAGCAGTACTTC
CDR3aa: CSVDAGGPGEQYF

j_gene: TRBJ1-1
v_gene: TRBV12-3/TRBV12-4
abundance: NA
d_gene: NA
CDR3nt: TGTGCCAGCATTCGGGCGGGGGGGACTGAAGCTTTCTTT
CDR3aa: CASIRAGGTEAFF

j_gene: TRBJ1-2
v_gene: TRBV24-1
abundance: NA
d_gene: NA
CDR3nt: TGTGCCACCAGTGATCGCAGGGGTAACTATGGCTACACCTTC
CDR3aa: CATSDRRGNYGYTF

j_gene: TRBJ2-3
v_gene: TRBV5-5
abundance: few
d_gene: TRBD2
CDR3nt: TGTGCCAGCAGCGCCCTTCGGACTAGCGCCGCAGATACGCAGTATTTT
CDR3aa: CASSALRTSAADTQYF

j_gene: TRBJ1-6
v_gene: TRBV20-1
abundance: few
d_gene: NA
CDR3nt: TGCAGTACGGGGCGGGACACCTTCCTTAATTCACCCCTCCACTTT
CDR3aa: CSTGRDTFLNSPLHF

j_gene: TRBJ1-4
v_gene: TRBV30
abundance: few
d_gene: NA
CDR3nt: TGTGCCTGGATGGGGGAGCCCAGGGCCGCCACAACTAATGAAAAACTGTTTTTT
CDR3aa: CAWMGEPRAATTNEKLFF

j_gene: TRBJ2-7
v_gene: TRBV6-1
abundance: NA
d_gene: TRBD1
CDR3nt: TGTGCCAGCAGGCCCGGGACAGGGGCCCCCTACGAGCAGTACTTC
CDR3aa: CASRPGTGAPYEQYF

j_gene: TRBJ2-1
v_gene: TRBV30
abundance: NA
d_gene: NA
CDR3nt: TGTGCCCAGGGTCTAGAGAGCTCCTACAATGAGCAGTTCTTC
CDR3aa: CAQGLESSYNEQFF

j_gene: TRBJ2-2
v_gene: TRBV9
abundance: NA
d_gene: NA
CDR3nt: TGTGCCAGCAGCGCTCCTGAGAACACCGGGGAGCTGTTTTTT
CDR3aa: CASSAPENTGELFF

j_gene: TRBJ2-6
v_gene: TRBV7-2
abundance: many
d_gene: NA
CDR3nt: TGTGCCAGCAGCCGAGGGGGCTCTGGGGCCAACGTCCTGACTTTC
CDR3aa: CASSRGGSGANVLTF

j_gene: TRBJ2-5
v_gene: TRBV15
abundance: few
d_gene: TRBD1
CDR3nt: TGTGCCACCAGCAGAGAAACAGGGGAGGAGACCCAGTACTTC
CDR3aa: CATSRETGEETQYF

j_gene: TRBJ2-7
v_gene: TRBV15
abundance: many
d_gene: NA
CDR3nt: TGTGCCACCAGCGCAGGGGACTACTACGAGCAGTACTTC
CDR3aa: CATSAGDYYEQYF

j_gene: TRBJ1-2
v_gene: TRBV5-1
abundance: few
d_gene: NA
CDR3nt: TGCGCCAGCAGCTTGGCCAGGGGTAACTATGGCTACACCTTC
CDR3aa: CASSLARGNYGYTF

j_gene: TRBJ2-7
v_gene: TRBV5-1
abundance: few
d_gene: NA
CDR3nt: TGCGCCAGCAGCTTGGATTCTGGACCTAGCTACGAGCAGTACTTC
CDR3aa: CASSLDSGPSYEQYF